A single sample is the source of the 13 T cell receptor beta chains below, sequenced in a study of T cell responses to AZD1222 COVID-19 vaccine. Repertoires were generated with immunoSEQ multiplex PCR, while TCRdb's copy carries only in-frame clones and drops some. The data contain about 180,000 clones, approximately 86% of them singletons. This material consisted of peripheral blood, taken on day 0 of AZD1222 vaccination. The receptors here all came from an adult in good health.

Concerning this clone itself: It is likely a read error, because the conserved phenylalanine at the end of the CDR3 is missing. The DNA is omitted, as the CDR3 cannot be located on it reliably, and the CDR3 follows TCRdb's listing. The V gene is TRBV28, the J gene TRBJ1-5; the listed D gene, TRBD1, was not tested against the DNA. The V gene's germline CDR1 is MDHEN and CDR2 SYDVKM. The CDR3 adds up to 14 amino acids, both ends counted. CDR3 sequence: CASSGGQGRNSARL.

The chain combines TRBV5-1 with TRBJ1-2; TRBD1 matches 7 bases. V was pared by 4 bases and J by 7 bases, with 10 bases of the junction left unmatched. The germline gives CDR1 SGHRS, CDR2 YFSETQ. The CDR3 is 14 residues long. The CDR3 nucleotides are TGCGCCAGCAGCCACGGACAGGCTTCTTTTGGCTACACCTTC. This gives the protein CASSHGQASFGYTF.

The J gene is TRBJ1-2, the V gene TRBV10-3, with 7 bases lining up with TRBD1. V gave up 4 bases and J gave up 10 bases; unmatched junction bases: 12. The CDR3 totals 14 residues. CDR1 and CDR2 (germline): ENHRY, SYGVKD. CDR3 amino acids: CAISAYQGGSFYTF. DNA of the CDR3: TGTGCCATCAGTGCATACCAGGGGGGTTCCTTCTACACCTTC.

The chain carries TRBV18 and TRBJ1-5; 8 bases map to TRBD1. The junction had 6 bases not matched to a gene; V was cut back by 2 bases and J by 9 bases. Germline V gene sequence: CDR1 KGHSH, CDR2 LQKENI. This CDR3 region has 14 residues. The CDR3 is CASSPGQGQGPQHF. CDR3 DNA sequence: TGTGCCAGCTCACCAGGACAGGGACAAGGGCCCCAGCATTTT.

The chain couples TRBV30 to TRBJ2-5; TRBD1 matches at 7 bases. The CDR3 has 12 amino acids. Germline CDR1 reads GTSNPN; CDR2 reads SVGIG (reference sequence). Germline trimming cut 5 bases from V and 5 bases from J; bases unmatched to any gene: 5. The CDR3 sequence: CAWEGGAETQYF. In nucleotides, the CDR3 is TGTGCCTGGGAAGGGGGCGCGGAGACCCAGTACTTC.

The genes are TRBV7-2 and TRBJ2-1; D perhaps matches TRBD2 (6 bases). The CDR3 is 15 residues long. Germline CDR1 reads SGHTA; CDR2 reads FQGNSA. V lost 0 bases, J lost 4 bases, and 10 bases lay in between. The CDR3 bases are TGTGCCAGCAGCTTAGCGGGGGGTTTTTACAATGAGCAGTTCTTC. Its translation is CASSLAGGFYNEQFF.

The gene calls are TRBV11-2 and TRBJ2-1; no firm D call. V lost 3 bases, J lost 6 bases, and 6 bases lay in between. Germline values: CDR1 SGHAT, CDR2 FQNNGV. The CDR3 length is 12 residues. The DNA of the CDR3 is TGTGCCAGCAGCTTTACTACCAATGAGCAGTTCTTC. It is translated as CASSFTTNEQFF.

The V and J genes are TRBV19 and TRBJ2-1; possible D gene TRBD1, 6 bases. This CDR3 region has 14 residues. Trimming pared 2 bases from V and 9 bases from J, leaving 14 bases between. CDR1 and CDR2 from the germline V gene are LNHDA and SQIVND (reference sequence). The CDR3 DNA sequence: TGTGCCAGTAGTATACGACAGGATGGGGGTGAGCAGTTCTTC. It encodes CASSIRQDGGEQFF.

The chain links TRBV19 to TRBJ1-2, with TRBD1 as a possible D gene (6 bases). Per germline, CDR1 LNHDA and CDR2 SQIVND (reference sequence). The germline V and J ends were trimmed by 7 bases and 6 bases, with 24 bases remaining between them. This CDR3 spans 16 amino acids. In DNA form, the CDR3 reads TGTGCCAGTACCCCCCGGGACACCATTCGGGCTAATGGCTACACCTTC. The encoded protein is CASTPRDTIRANGYTF.

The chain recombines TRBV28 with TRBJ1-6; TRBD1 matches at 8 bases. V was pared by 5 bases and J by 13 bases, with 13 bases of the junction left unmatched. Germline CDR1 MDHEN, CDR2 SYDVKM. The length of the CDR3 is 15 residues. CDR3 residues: CASSPLDRDRSPLHF. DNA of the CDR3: TGTGCCAGCAGTCCCTTGGACAGGGATCGATCTCCCCTCCACTTT.

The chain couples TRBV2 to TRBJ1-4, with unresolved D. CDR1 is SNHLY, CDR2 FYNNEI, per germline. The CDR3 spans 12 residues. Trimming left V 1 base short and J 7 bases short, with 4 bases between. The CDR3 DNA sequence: TGTGCCAGCAGTGAAGGGAGTGAAAAACTGTTTTTT. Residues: CASSEGSEKLFF.

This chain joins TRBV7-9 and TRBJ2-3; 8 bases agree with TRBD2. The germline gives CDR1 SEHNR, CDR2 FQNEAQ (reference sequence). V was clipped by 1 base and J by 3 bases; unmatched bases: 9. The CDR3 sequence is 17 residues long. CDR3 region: CASSLVPNGGGTDTQYF. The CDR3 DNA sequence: TGTGCCAGCAGCTTAGTCCCTAATGGCGGGGGGACAGATACGCAGTATTTT.

The CDR3 here is CASSQPGTSGRTQYF. CDR3 nucleotides: TGTGCCAGCAGCCAACCCGGGACTAGCGGTCGGACCCAGTACTTC. V and J are TRBV3-1 (or the pseudogene TRBV3-2) and TRBJ2-5, with 11 nucleotides matching TRBD2. This CDR3 has 15 amino acids. The J segment lost 7 bases and the V segment lost 2 bases, leaving 6 bases of the junction unmatched. Germline V gives CDR1 LGHDT, CDR2 YNNKEL (reference sequence).